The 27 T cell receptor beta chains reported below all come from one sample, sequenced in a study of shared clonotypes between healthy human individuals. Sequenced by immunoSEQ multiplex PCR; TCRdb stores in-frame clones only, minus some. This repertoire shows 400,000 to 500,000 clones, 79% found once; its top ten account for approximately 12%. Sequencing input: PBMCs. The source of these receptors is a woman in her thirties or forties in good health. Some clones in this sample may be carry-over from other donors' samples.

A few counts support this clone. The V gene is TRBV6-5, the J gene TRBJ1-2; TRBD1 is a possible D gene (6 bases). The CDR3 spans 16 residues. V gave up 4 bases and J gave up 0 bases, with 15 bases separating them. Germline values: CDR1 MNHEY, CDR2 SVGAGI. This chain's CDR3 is CASSSDWEGANYGYTF. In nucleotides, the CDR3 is TGTGCCAGCAGTTCCGATTGGGAGGGGGCTAACTATGGCTACACCTTC.

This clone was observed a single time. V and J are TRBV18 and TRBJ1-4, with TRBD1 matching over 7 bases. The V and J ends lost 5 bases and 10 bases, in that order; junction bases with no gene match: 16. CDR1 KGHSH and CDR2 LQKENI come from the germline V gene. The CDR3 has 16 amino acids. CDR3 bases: TGTGCCAGCTCATTACCGACAGGGTCTTTCGCTGGAAAACTGTTTTTT. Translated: CASSLPTGSFAGKLFF.

In DNA, the CDR3 is TGTGCCAGCAGCAAAAGCGGGGCAGAGAGGGCCGAAGCTTTCTTT. Protein sequence: CASSKSGAERAEAFF. This rearrangement joins TRBV21-1 to TRBJ1-1. TRBV21-1 is labeled a pseudogene. The CDR3 has 15 amino acids.

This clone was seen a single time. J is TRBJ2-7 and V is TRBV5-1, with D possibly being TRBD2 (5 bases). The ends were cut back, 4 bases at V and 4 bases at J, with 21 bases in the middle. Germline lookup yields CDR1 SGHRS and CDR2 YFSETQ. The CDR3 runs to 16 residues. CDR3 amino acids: CASSLGWRPNGYEQYF. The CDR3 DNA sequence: TGCGCCAGCAGCCTGGGTTGGAGGCCCAACGGTTACGAGCAGTACTTC.

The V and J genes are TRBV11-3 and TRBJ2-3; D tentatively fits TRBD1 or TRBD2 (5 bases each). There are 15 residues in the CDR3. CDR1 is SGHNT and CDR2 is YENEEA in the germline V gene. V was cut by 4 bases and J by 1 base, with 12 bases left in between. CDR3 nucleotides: TGTGCCAGCAGCTCCACTCTGGGGGGCACAGATACGCAGTATTTT. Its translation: CASSSTLGGTDTQYF.

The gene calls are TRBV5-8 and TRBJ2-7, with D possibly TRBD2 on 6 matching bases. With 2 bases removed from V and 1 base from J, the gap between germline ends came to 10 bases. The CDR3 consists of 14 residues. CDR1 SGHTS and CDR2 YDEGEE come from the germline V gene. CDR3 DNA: TGTGCCAGCAGCTTACGCGGGGTTTCCTACGAGCAGTACTTC. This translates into CASSLRGVSYEQYF.

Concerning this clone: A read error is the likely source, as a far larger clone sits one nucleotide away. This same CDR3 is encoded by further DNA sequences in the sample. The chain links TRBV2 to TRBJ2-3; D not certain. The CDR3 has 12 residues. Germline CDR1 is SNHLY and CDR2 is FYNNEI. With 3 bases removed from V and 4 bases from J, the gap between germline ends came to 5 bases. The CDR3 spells CASSEWADTQYF. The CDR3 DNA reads TGTGCCAGCAGTGAGTGGGCAGATACGCAGTATTTT. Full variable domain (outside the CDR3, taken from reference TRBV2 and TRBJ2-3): EPEVTQTPSHQVTQMGQEVILRCVPISNHLYFYWYRQILGQKVEFLVSFYNNEISEKSEIFDDQFSVERPDGSNFTLKIRSTKLEDSAMYFCASSEWADTQYFGPGTRLTVL.

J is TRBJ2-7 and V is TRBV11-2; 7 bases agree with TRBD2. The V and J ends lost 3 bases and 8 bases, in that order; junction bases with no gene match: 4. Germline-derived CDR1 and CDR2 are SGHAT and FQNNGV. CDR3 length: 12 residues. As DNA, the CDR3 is TGTGCCAGCAGCTTCGGGACTAACCAGCAGTACTTC. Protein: CASSFGTNQQYF.

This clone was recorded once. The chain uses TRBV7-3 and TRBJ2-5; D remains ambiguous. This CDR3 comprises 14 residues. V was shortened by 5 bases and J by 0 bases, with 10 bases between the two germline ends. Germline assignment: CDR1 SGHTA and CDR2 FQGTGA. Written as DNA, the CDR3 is TGTGCCAGCAGCCCTGGGCCGTACCAAGAGACCCAGTACTTC. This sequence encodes CASSPGPYQETQYF.

CDR3 loop: CASSYAGRNSEQYF. CDR3 coding DNA: TGTGCCAGCAGTTACGCCGGGAGGAACTCCGAGCAGTACTTC. The chain joins TRBV6-5 to TRBJ2-7; 7 nucleotides align to TRBD2. This CDR3 region has 14 residues. Trimming at V came to 2 bases and at J to 6 bases, leaving 7 bases not matched to a gene. Germline CDR1 reads MNHEY; CDR2 reads SVGAGI.

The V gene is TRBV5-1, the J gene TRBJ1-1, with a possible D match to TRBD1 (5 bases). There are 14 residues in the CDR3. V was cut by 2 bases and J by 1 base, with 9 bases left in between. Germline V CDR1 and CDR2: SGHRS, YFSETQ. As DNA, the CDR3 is TGCGCCAGCAGCTTCCGGGGCCCGAACACTGAAGCTTTCTTT. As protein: CASSFRGPNTEAFF.

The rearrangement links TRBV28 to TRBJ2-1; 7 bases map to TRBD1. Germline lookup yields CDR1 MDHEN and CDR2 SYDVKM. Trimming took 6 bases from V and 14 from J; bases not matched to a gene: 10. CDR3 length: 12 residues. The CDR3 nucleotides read TGTGCCAGCAGGCCACCGGGACAGAGGGAGTTCTTC. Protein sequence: CASRPPGQREFF. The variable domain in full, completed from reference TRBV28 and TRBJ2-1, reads DVKVTQSSRYLVKRTGEKVFLECVQDMDHENMFWYRQDPGLGLRLIYFSYDVKMKEKGDIPEGYSVSREKKERFSLILESASTNQTSMYLCASRPPGQREFFGPGTRLTVL.

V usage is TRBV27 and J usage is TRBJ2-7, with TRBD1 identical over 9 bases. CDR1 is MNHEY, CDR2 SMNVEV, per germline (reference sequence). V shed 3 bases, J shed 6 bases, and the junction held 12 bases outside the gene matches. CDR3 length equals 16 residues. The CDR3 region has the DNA TGTGCCAGCAGTTTTGACAGTCCCGGGACAGGGCCCGAGCAGTACTTC. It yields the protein CASSFDSPGTGPEQYF.

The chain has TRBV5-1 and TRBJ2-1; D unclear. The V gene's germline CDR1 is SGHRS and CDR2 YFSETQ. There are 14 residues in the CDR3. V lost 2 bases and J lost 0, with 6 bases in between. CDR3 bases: TGCGCCAGCAGCTTAAGCGACTCCTACAATGAGCAGTTCTTC. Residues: CASSLSDSYNEQFF.

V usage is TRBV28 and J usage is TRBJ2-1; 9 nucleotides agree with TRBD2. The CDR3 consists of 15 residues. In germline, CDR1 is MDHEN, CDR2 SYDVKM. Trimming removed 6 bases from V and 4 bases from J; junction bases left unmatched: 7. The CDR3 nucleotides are TGTGCCAGCAGACACGGGACTAGCTTGTACAATGAGCAGTTCTTC. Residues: CASRHGTSLYNEQFF.

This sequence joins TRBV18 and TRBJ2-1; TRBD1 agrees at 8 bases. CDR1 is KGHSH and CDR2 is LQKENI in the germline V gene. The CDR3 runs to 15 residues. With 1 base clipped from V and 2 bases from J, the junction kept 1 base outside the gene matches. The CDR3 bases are TGTGCCAGCTCACCACAGACAGGGGCCTACAATGAGCAGTTCTTC. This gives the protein CASSPQTGAYNEQFF.

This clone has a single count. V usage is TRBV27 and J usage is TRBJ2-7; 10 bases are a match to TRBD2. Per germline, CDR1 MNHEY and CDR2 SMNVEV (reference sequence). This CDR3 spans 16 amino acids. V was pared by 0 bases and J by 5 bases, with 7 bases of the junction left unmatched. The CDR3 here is CASSLSLGTSDDEQYF. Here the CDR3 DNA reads TGTGCCAGCAGTTTATCCCTCGGGACTAGCGATGACGAGCAGTACTTC.

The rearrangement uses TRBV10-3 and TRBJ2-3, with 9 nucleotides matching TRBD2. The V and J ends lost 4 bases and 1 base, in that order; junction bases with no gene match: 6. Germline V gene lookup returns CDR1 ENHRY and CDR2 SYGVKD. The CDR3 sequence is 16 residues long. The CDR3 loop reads CAISGSSGIGTDTQYF. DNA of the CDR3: TGTGCCATCAGTGGGTCTAGCGGGATCGGCACAGATACGCAGTATTTT.

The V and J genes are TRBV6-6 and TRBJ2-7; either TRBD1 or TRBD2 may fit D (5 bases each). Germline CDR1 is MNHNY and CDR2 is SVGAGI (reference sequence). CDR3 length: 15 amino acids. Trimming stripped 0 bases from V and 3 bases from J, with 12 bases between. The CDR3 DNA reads TGTGCCAGCAGTTACTCGTCGTGGGGGTTCTACGAGCAGTACTTC. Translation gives CASSYSSWGFYEQYF.

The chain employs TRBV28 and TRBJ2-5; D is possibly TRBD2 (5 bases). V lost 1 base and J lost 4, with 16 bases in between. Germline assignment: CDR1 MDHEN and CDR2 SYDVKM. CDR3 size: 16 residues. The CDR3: CASSLYQISVGETQYF. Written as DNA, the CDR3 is TGTGCCAGCAGTTTATACCAGATTAGCGTGGGAGAGACCCAGTACTTC.

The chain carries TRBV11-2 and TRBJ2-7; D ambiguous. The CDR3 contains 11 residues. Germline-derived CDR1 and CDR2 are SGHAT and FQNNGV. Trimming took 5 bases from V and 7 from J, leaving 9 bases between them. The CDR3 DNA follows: TGTGCCAGCAGCCTACTGAGGGAGCAGTACTTC. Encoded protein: CASSLLREQYF.

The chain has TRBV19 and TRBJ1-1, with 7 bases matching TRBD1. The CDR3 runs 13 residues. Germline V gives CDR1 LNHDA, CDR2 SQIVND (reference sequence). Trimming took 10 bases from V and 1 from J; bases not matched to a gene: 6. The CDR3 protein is CATKTGANTEAFF. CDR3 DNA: TGTGCCACCAAAACAGGGGCGAACACTGAAGCTTTCTTT. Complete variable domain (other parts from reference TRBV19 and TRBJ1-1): DGGITQSPKYLFRKEGQNVTLSCEQNLNHDAMYWYRQDPGQGLRLIYYSQIVNDFQKGDIAEGYSVSREKKESFPLTVTSAQKNPTAFYLCATKTGANTEAFFGQGTRLTVV.

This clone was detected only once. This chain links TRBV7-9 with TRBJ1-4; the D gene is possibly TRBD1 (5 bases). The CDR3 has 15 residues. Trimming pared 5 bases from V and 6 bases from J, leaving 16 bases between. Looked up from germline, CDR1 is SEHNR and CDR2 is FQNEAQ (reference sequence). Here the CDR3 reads CASSPPGGSYEKLFF. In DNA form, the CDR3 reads TGTGCCAGCAGCCCCCCCGGGGGGTCATATGAAAAACTGTTTTTT.

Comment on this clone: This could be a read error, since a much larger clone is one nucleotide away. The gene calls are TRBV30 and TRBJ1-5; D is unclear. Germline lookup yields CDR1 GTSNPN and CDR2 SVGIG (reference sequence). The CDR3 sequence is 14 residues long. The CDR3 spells CAWGVLASNQPQHF. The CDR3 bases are TGTGCCTGGGGTGTTCTGGCAAGCAATCAGCCCCAGCATTTT.

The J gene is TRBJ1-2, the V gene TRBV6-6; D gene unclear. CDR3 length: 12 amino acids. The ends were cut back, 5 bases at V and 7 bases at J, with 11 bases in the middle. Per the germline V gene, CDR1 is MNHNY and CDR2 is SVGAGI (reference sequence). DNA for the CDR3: TGTGCCAGCAGTGCCAGGATGGGTGGCTACACCTTC. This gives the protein CASSARMGGYTF.

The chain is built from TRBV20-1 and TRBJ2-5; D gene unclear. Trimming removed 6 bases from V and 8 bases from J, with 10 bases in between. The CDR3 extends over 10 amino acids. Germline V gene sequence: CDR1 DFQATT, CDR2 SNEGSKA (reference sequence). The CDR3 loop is CSALGSTQYF. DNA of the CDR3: TGCAGTGCCCTAGGGTCCACCCAGTACTTC.

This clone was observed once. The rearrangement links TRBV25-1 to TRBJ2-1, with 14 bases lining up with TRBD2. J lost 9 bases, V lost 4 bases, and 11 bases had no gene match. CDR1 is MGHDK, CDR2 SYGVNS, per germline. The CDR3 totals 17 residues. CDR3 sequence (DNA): TGTGCCAGCAGTGCGGGCCTCGGACTAGCGGGAGGCCCTGAGCAGTTCTTC. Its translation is CASSAGLGLAGGPEQFF.